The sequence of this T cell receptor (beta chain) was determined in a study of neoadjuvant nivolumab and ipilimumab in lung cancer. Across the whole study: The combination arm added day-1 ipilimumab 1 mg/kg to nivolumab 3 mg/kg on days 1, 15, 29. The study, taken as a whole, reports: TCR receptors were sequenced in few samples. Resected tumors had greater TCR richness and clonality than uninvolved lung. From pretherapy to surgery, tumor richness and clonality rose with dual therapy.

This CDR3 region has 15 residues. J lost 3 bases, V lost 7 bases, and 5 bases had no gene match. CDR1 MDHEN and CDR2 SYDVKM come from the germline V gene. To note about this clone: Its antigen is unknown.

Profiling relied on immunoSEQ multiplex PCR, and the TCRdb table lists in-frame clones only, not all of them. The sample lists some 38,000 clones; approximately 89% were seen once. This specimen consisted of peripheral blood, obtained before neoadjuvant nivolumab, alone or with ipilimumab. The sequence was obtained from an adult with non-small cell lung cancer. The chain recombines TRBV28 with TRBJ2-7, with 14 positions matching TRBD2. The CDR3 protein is CASTSGTSGSYEQYF. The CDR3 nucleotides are TGTGCCAGCACCTCCGGGACTAGCGGGAGCTACGAGCAGTACTTC.